A single sample is the source of the 3 T cell receptor beta chains below, sequenced in a study of cytomegalovirus exposure and HLA in healthy donors. The PCR had 60 Vbeta and 13 Jbeta primers. Libraries were prepared by immunoSEQ multiplex PCR; TCRdb keeps only in-frame clonotypes and omits some of them. Found here are about 91,000 clones, 64% of them singletons; the top ten hold 2% to 2.5%. The source material was PBMCs. The origin of the receptors is a human donor in good health.

This sequence joins TRBV19 and TRBJ1-3, with TRBD1 identical over 7 bases. Trimming cost V 6 bases and J 3 bases; bases outside gene matches: 11. The CDR3 spans 16 residues. Per the germline V gene, CDR1 is LNHDA and CDR2 is SQIVND (reference sequence). The CDR3 region is CASRRRQGGGGNTIYF. The CDR3 DNA reads TGTGCCAGTAGGAGACGACAGGGAGGTGGTGGAAACACCATATATTTT. Full variable domain (outside the CDR3, taken from reference TRBV19 and TRBJ1-3): DGGITQSPKYLFRKEGQNVTLSCEQNLNHDAMYWYRQDPGQGLRLIYYSQIVNDFQKGDIAEGYSVSREKKESFPLTVTSAQKNPTAFYLCASRRRQGGGGNTIYFGEGSWLTVV.

The chain employs TRBV19 and TRBJ2-5; TRBD1 matches 7 bases. The J call may be faulty, since TRBJ2-7 better matches the DNA end. The CDR3 contains 16 residues. The germline CDR1 and CDR2 sequences are LNHDA and SQIVND (reference sequence). The chain's CDR3 is CASRPGTAYFSYEQYF. The CDR3 DNA reads as TGTGCCAGTAGACCCGGGACAGCCTACTTTTCCTACGAGCAGTACTTC.

The J gene is TRBJ2-1, the V gene TRBV5-4, with TRBD2 matching 13 bases. Germline CDR1 and CDR2: SGHNT and YYREEE (reference sequence). V lost 4 bases to trimming and J lost 9 bases; unmatched junction nucleotides: 7. The CDR3 is made up of 15 amino acids. CDR3 in DNA: TGTGCCAGCAGCATGGGACTAGCGGGGTTTAGTGAGCAGTTCTTC. Protein sequence: CASSMGLAGFSEQFF. The variable domain in full, completed from reference TRBV5-4 and TRBJ2-1, reads ETGVTQSPTHLIKTRGQQVTLRCSSQSGHNTVSWYQQALGQGPQFIFQYYREEENGRGNFPPRFSGLQFPNYSSELNVNALELDDSALYLCASSMGLAGFSEQFFGPGTRLTVL.